This TCR beta chain originates from a study of shared clonotypes between healthy human individuals (dated by TCRdb to the early 2020s). As for the study more broadly: The cohort comprised a couple of women and a few men aged 18 to 49 years. Different laboratories and diverse techniques were used to prepare libraries and sequence TCR repertoires, to increase sequencing depth and limit assay-specific biases. Per donor, three plates each were used for CD4 naive and CD4 memory, two for CD8 naive, and one for CD8 memory. Each donor's leukapheresis produced roughly between roughly 0.9 and 8.9 billion PBMCs. To estimate repertoire size and how much clonotype sharing occurs between individuals, the study deeply sequenced the blood TCR repertoires of five healthy adults.

Here is what the overall study found, with its caveats: Even with the large sequencing depth, rarefaction of the sorted-subset datasets indicated that sequencing was incomplete. Across four donors, approximately 5% of naive CD4, roughly 3.8% of naive CD8, approximately 2.5% of memory CD4, and approximately 0.4% of memory CD8 clonotypes were shared. Clonotypes shared by all four sorted-subset donors showed higher generation probabilities than non-shared clonotypes. Estimated clonotype richness was generally larger for naive than for memory subsets. Based on pairwise subsampling, the degree of clonotype sharing among donors was expected to be affected by sequencing depth. Sampling was limited to blood, and TCR repertoires in tissue likely differ from TCR repertoires in blood. Because the study included a small number of donors, the genetic and exposure-history diversity represented was limited.

This clone was seen a single time. The antigen it binds to is not known. The input lacks base qualities; no much larger clone sits a single base away. For the CD8 naive samples, CD45RO-negative cells were positively selected for CCR7, yielding a CD45RA+CCR7+ population from which TemRA cells were excluded. Healthy HIV-negative adults with no recently reported acute infections or vaccinations were included as donors. Only Caucasian adults living in Nashville, Tennessee, USA were represented among the donors. Blood was obtained by leukapheresis, after which PBMCs were separated by Ficoll-Histopaque density gradient centrifugation and cryopreserved in liquid nitrogen vapor phase. Analytical flow cytometry was used to check the purity and quantity of every magnetically sorted T cell population. From each sorted fraction, genomic DNA was isolated and quantified by UV absorbance on a Nanodrop 2000c. Looking up the germline V gene yields CDR1 SGHDT and CDR2 YYEEEE. Taken from cysteine to phenylalanine, the CDR3 has 17 residues. The entry retains the CDR3 DNA only, 51 bases that are in frame from base 1. Trimming at the junction amounts to 1 base on V and 0 bases on J, and the germline ends lie 16 bases apart.

Using the deep immunoSEQ assay, multiplex PCR amplified TCR CDR3 regions from genomic DNA. Genomic DNA extracted from each cell subset was distributed evenly over all wells of several immunoSEQ 96-well plates, and each plate served as one replicate. For sorted subsets, roughly 200 ng of genomic DNA, equivalent to some 30,000 T cell genomes, went into each replicate PCR. Purified libraries were measured with a Qubit 3.0 fluorometer, size-checked on a Bioanalyzer 2100, and measured again with the KAPA Library Quantification kit. Every immunoSEQ 96-well plate was sequenced on a dedicated single-read 150-cycle Illumina NextSeq 550 flow cell. Per the original workflow: Because the immunoSEQ output held only junctional sequences and lacked quality scores, the filtering could not match the filtering applied to full-length reads. To assign V/J genes and CDR3, sequences were annotated using PyIR, a Python wrapper for IgBLAST v1.9, with IMGT germline references. Any read was removed if the V/J assignment was weak (E-value above 1e-6), the CDR3 was missing, or the read contained stop codons, out-of-frame junctions, or ambiguous translated residues. V3J clonotypes were defined as sequences sharing the same inferred V gene, J gene, and CDR3 amino acid sequence. Percentage overlap between repertoires was computed as shared unique clonotypes divided by the size of the smaller repertoire. RTK rarefaction, the Chao1 estimator, and Recon v2.1 estimates of unobserved clonotypes were used to assess repertoire richness. OLGA was used to compute generation probabilities for all TCRbeta clonotypes that the gDNA method yielded from a few donors. TCRdb obtained this table from immuneACCESS and retained in-frame rearrangements with V and J assigned. These tables miss some clones; where compared with another copy, unresolved V genes account for less than half of the shortfall, and the remainder is unexplained. From that table come the V and J calls and clone size; the DNA was used to work out D and trimming. For this sample there are 800,000 or so clones; roughly 96% appear just once. Of the sample, approximately 0.2% is held by the ten largest clones.

The material sequenced was naive CD8+ T cells sorted from blood. The cell subset or site label on this specimen signifies: CD45RA+CCR7+. The chain employs TRBV5-6 and TRBJ1-2; perhaps TRBD1 is the D gene, with 6 bases matching. The clonotype originates from a man in his thirties or forties in good health. The CDR3 sequence is CASSLPYPDRPNYGYTF. The base sequence is TGTGCCAGCAGCTTGCCCTATCCCGACAGGCCTAACTATGGCTACACCTTC.